This entry lists 26 T cell receptor beta chains sequenced from one sample in a study of cytomegalovirus exposure and HLA in healthy donors. Here immunoSEQ multiplex PCR was the method, and the copy in TCRdb shows in-frame clones only, minus some. Counted here are 50,000 to 80,000 clones, about 95% occurring once; the ten biggest clones make up under 6.5%. Sequencing used PBMCs. Receptor source: a woman under 30 in good health and CMV-seropositive.

The rearrangement uses TRBV7-9 and TRBJ2-1, with 9 bases aligning to TRBD2. Germline values: CDR1 SEHNR, CDR2 FQNEAQ (reference sequence). The CDR3 is made up of 14 amino acids. The ends lost 7 bases at V and 4 bases at J; junction bases unmatched: 5. The CDR3: CASILAGSYNEQFF. In nucleotides, the CDR3 is TGTGCCAGCATACTAGCGGGTTCTTACAATGAGCAGTTCTTC.

The rearrangement joins TRBV28 to TRBJ1-2; 9 bases align to TRBD1. J lost 6 bases, V lost 6 bases, and 8 bases had no gene match. The CDR3 runs to 14 residues. Germline V CDR1 and CDR2: MDHEN, SYDVKM. This CDR3 is CASRSTGGVDGYTF. DNA of the CDR3: TGTGCCAGCAGAAGTACAGGGGGCGTGGATGGCTACACCTTC.

This chain uses TRBV19 with TRBJ2-1; D possibly corresponds to TRBD2 (6 bases). The germline CDR1 and CDR2 sequences are LNHDA and SQIVND (reference sequence). This CDR3 contains 11 residues. With 8 bases removed from V and 5 bases from J, the gap between germline ends came to 7 bases. The chain's CDR3 is CASGTDNEQFF. DNA for the CDR3: TGTGCCAGTGGGACTGACAATGAGCAGTTCTTC.

The gene calls are TRBV5-1 and TRBJ2-3, with 11 bases that match TRBD2. The V gene end was trimmed by 0 bases and the J gene end by 12 bases; junction bases not matched to a gene: 21. CDR3 length equals 19 residues. Germline-derived CDR1 and CDR2 are SGHRS and YFSETQ. The CDR3 region has the DNA TGCGCCAGCAGCTTGGTGCAGGGGATATCTGGTATAGCGGGGGGGCCTCAGTATTTT. Translation gives CASSLVQGISGIAGGPQYF. Drawing the rest from reference TRBV5-1 and TRBJ2-3, the complete variable domain is KAGVTQTPRYLIKTRGQQVTLSCSPISGHRSVSWYQQTPGQGLQFLFEYFSETQRNKGNFPGRFSGRQFSNSRSEMNVSTLELGDSALYLCASSLVQGISGIAGGPQYFGPGTRLTVL.

The rearrangement uses TRBV4-3 and TRBJ2-7, with TRBD1 matching over 10 bases. The germline V gene encodes CDR1 LGHNA and CDR2 YSLEER. The junction had 6 bases not matched to a gene; V was cut back by 4 bases and J by 3 bases. This CDR3 is built from 15 residues. In DNA, the CDR3 is TGCGCCAGCAGCCTCCACGACAGGGGGCTCTACGAGCAGTACTTC. Residues: CASSLHDRGLYEQYF.

V is TRBV27 and J is TRBJ2-3, with D perhaps matching TRBD1 (6 bases). The CDR3 sequence is 15 residues long. Germline CDR1 and CDR2: MNHEY and SMNVEV (reference sequence). V dropped 5 bases and J dropped 5 bases, with 17 bases sitting between them. CDR3 sequence (DNA): TGTGCCAGCAGTCCAACAGGGAACTTCAAAGATACGCAGTATTTT. Translation gives CASSPTGNFKDTQYF.

This chain links TRBV7-2 with TRBJ2-5; D is possibly TRBD2 (5 bases). V shed 1 base and J shed 6 bases, with 15 bases lying between them. The germline CDR1 and CDR2 sequences are SGHTA and FQGNSA. The CDR3 consists of 15 residues. CDR3 in DNA: TGTGCCAGCAGCTTAGATGTGGTAGGAGGAAAGACCCAGTACTTC. Translating gives CASSLDVVGGKTQYF.

This sequence joins TRBV11-1 and TRBJ1-1; tentative D call: TRBD1 (6 bases). V was trimmed by 3 bases and J by 5 bases, leaving 13 bases between them. Germline-derived CDR1 and CDR2 are SGHAT and FQDESV (reference sequence). The CDR3 consists of 14 residues. The CDR3 loop is CASSLVGAETEAFF. The CDR3 DNA follows: TGTGCCAGCAGCTTGGTGGGGGCTGAGACTGAAGCTTTCTTT.

The chain couples TRBV25-1 to TRBJ2-7, with 7 bases identical to TRBD2. CDR3 length: 15 amino acids. V lost 3 bases and J lost 2; bases outside the gene matches: 7. The germline CDR1 and CDR2 sequences are MGHDK and SYGVNS. The CDR3 region is CASSEGGSDPYEQYF. The CDR3 DNA follows: TGTGCCAGCAGTGAGGGGGGGTCAGATCCCTACGAGCAGTACTTC.

This rearrangement joins TRBV5-1 to TRBJ1-4; D not resolved. Germline-derived CDR1 and CDR2 are SGHRS and YFSETQ. Trimming removed 4 bases from V and 1 base from J, with 14 bases in between. CDR3 length: 16 residues. This CDR3 is CASSPYPPGTNEKLFF. For the CDR3, the DNA is TGCGCCAGCAGCCCTTACCCCCCGGGAACTAATGAAAAACTGTTTTTT.

This rearrangement joins TRBV2 to TRBJ2-5; 8 positions match TRBD1. V shed 3 bases, J shed 1 base, and the junction held 1 base outside the gene matches. The CDR3 consists of 14 residues. Germline V gives CDR1 SNHLY, CDR2 FYNNEI. The CDR3 reads CASSEDRAQETQYF. Written as DNA, the CDR3 is TGTGCCAGCAGTGAGGACAGGGCCCAAGAGACCCAGTACTTC.

In DNA form, the CDR3 reads TGTGCCAGCAGCCTCTACCCGGACAGTTTTCCCTACGAGCAGTACTTC. It specifies CASSLYPDSFPYEQYF. V usage is TRBV27 and J usage is TRBJ2-7; D possibly corresponds to TRBD1 (6 bases). V dropped 6 bases and J dropped 2 bases, with 20 bases sitting between them. There are 16 residues in the CDR3. CDR1 and CDR2 from the germline V gene are MNHEY and SMNVEV (reference sequence).

V usage is TRBV7-9 and J usage is TRBJ2-5; TRBD1 is a possible D gene (5 bases). The CDR3 has 16 amino acids. Trimming left V 5 bases short and J 3 bases short, with 19 bases between. Germline loops: CDR1 SEHNR, CDR2 FQNEAQ (reference sequence). The CDR3 nucleotides are TGTGCCAGCAGCCATTCTTATTTTGGCAGGGAAGAGACCCAGTACTTC. It codes for CASSHSYFGREETQYF.

The gene calls are TRBV27 and TRBJ1-6, with 7 bases that match TRBD1. There are 22 residues in the CDR3. Germline V gene sequence: CDR1 MNHEY, CDR2 SMNVEV (reference sequence). The ends lost 3 bases at V and 8 bases at J; junction bases unmatched: 28. The CDR3 sequence is CASSLAYRRFRGSAASDSPLHF. The CDR3 DNA sequence: TGTGCCAGCAGTTTGGCGTATAGGAGGTTCAGGGGGTCGGCCGCGAGTGATTCACCCCTCCACTTT.

The chain uses TRBV10-3 and TRBJ1-3, with D possibly matching TRBD1 (5 bases). Germline V gives CDR1 ENHRY, CDR2 SYGVKD. CDR3 length: 15 residues. V was shortened by 11 bases and J by 0 bases, with 17 bases between the two germline ends. The CDR3: CALRVGGSSGNTIYF. Here the CDR3 DNA reads TGTGCCTTACGTGTGGGGGGAAGCTCTGGAAACACCATATATTTT.

There are a few counts of this clone. The rearrangement joins TRBV2 to TRBJ1-5; 7 positions agree with TRBD1. Germline CDR1 SNHLY, CDR2 FYNNEI. The CDR3 totals 17 residues. The ends lost 5 bases at V and 0 bases at J; junction bases unmatched: 10. Here the CDR3 reads CASSPSRDRYSNQPQHF. CDR3 DNA: TGTGCCAGCAGTCCTTCGCGGGACAGATATAGCAATCAGCCCCAGCATTTT.

This chain joins TRBV28 and TRBJ2-2; D might be TRBD2 (6 bases). Trimming removed 5 bases at V and 1 base at J, with 14 bases between. This CDR3 comprises 16 residues. Germline assignment: CDR1 MDHEN and CDR2 SYDVKM. DNA of the CDR3: TGTGCCAGCAGTCCGACTTTGCGGGAGAACACCGGGGAGCTGTTTTTT. Amino acid sequence: CASSPTLRENTGELFF.

The chain is built from TRBV5-4 and TRBJ1-1, with a weak D call TRBD1 (5 bases). CDR3 length: 13 residues. The germline V and J ends were trimmed by 2 bases and 5 bases, with 10 bases remaining between them. Looked up from germline, CDR1 is SGHNT and CDR2 is YYREEE (reference sequence). CDR3 DNA: TGTGCCAGCAGCTTATGGGGGGATACTGAAGCTTTCTTT. Translation gives CASSLWGDTEAFF. The entire variable domain, with the rest obtained from reference TRBV5-4 and TRBJ1-1, is as follows: ETGVTQSPTHLIKTRGQQVTLRCSSQSGHNTVSWYQQALGQGPQFIFQYYREEENGRGNFPPRFSGLQFPNYSSELNVNALELDDSALYLCASSLWGDTEAFFGQGTRLTVV.

The chain employs TRBV7-3 and TRBJ2-1, with a tentative D call TRBD2 (6 bases). This CDR3 comprises 16 residues. Germline lookup yields CDR1 SGHTA and CDR2 FQGTGA. The V and J ends lost 0 bases and 2 bases respectively, with 11 bases between them. The DNA for the CDR3 is TGTGCCAGCAGCTTAACGATACGGGAGCCCTACAATGAGCAGTTCTTC. Residues: CASSLTIREPYNEQFF. Drawing the rest from reference TRBV7-3 and TRBJ2-1, the complete variable domain is GAGVSQTPSNKVTEKGKYVELRCDPISGHTALYWYRQSLGQGPEFLIYFQGTGAADDSGLPNDRFFAVRPEGSVSTLKIQRTERGDSAVYLCASSLTIREPYNEQFFGPGTRLTVL.

The chain has TRBV4-2 and TRBJ1-5; D may be TRBD1 (5 bases). Deletions cut 3 bases from V and 5 bases from J, with 11 bases between. CDR1 is LGHNA, CDR2 YNFKEQ, per germline. This CDR3 is 14 amino acids long. The CDR3 here is CASSQGRWDQPQHF. The CDR3 DNA sequence: TGTGCCAGCAGCCAGGGGCGTTGGGATCAGCCCCAGCATTTT.

The V and J genes are TRBV6-1 and TRBJ1-5, with 7 bases fitting TRBD1. The V gene end was trimmed by 6 bases and the J gene end by 4 bases; junction bases not matched to a gene: 6. In germline, CDR1 is MNHNS, CDR2 SASEGT. The CDR3 is 14 residues long. For the CDR3, the DNA is TGTGCCAGCAGCGAGACAGGGCTAAATCAGCCCCAGCATTTT. Translated: CASSETGLNQPQHF.

The chain has TRBV7-2 and TRBJ1-5, with 12 bases lining up with TRBD1. Looked up from germline, CDR1 is SGHTA and CDR2 is FQGNSA. The junction had 8 bases not matched to a gene; V was cut back by 5 bases and J by 0 bases. This CDR3 is 18 amino acids long. For the CDR3, the DNA is TGTGCCAGCAGCCCCGGGACAGGGGGCCCCTATAGCAATCAGCCCCAGCATTTT. Amino acid sequence: CASSPGTGGPYSNQPQHF. The whole variable domain, filled in from reference TRBV7-2 and TRBJ1-5, reads GAGVSQSPSNKVTEKGKDVELRCDPISGHTALYWYRQSLGQGLEFLIYFQGNSAPDKSGLPSDRFSAERTGGSVSTLTIQRTQQEDSAVYLCASSPGTGGPYSNQPQHFGDGTRLSIL.

The chain uses TRBV6-6 and TRBJ2-3; maybe TRBD2 (5 bases). Germline lookup yields CDR1 MNHNY and CDR2 SVGAGI (reference sequence). V lost 11 bases, J lost 6 bases, and 15 bases lay in between. This CDR3 has 12 amino acids. The CDR3 bases are TGTGCCTCCTCTAGAGGGTGGGATACGCAGTATTTT. Translated, it gives CASSRGWDTQYF.

This chain links TRBV5-1 with TRBJ2-2; no reliable D call. CDR1 SGHRS and CDR2 YFSETQ come from the germline V gene. CDR3 length: 13 amino acids. With 3 bases removed from V and 3 bases from J, the gap between germline ends came to 6 bases. In DNA form, the CDR3 reads TGCGCCAGCAGCTCGGCGGACACCGGGGAGCTGTTTTTT. This codes for CASSSADTGELFF.

The rearrangement uses TRBV4-3 and TRBJ2-5; D might be TRBD1 (6 bases). Germline values: CDR1 LGHNA, CDR2 YSLEER. This CDR3 has 16 amino acids. V was pared by 0 bases and J by 5 bases, with 16 bases between. CDR3 protein: CASSQDLNREWETQYF. CDR3 coding DNA: TGCGCCAGCAGCCAAGATCTAAACAGGGAGTGGGAGACCCAGTACTTC.

The chain links TRBV6-6 to TRBJ1-2, with D tentatively TRBD1 (6 bases). Germline CDR1 reads MNHNY; CDR2 reads SVGAGI (reference sequence). Trimming cost V 4 bases and J 6 bases, with 18 bases left between them. This CDR3 region has 15 residues. CDR3: CASSFQQGYEDGYTF. In nucleotides, the CDR3 is TGTGCCAGCAGTTTCCAACAGGGTTACGAGGATGGCTACACCTTC.